This T cell receptor (beta chain) was sequenced for a study of vaccination effects on CD4 cells after COVID-19. Study findings and constraints: Clones from infection and from vaccination both contracted markedly late after vaccination. Few convalescent patients and no early post-infection timepoints were included in the study.

V shed 9 bases and J shed 6 bases, with 8 bases lying between them. The CDR3 has 11 residues. The germline V gene encodes CDR1 MDHEN and CDR2 SYDVKM. Sequencing was preceded by expansion of antigen-specific CD4+ T cells with viral peptide pools in the ViraFEST assay. Culturing for about 9 days preceded CD4+ T cell isolation. BNT162b2 vaccine or mRNA-1273 vaccine was given to participants in two doses. The assay was immunoSEQ multiplex PCR, and TCRdb's table has in-frame clones only and misses some. The table lists roughly 59,000 clones, around 80% of them singletons. A word on this clone: As yet, its antigen is unknown.

Sequenced here: CD4+ T cells from PBMCs cultured with HCoV-OC43 spike peptides, sampled after COVID-19 vaccination. Regarding subset: HCoV-OC43 spike overlapping peptide pool stimulation. The clonotype was recovered from a human donor who received a COVID-19 vaccine. The chain combines TRBV28 with TRBJ2-2, with no clear D. The CDR3 sequence: CASSIPGELFF. In DNA form, the CDR3 reads TGTGCCAGTAGTATCCCCGGGGAGCTGTTTTTT.